These 19 T cell receptor beta chains came from one sample sequenced in a study of blood T cell repertoires in COVID-19 (dated by TCRdb to about 2020). The library was made by the immunoSEQ multiplex PCR assay. TCRdb took this table from immuneACCESS and kept in-frame rearrangements with V and J called. Such tables lack part of the clones; where checked against another copy, unresolved V genes explain under half of the gap, and the rest is unexplained. Recorded for this sample are fewer than 300,000 clones; roughly 85% of them occurred a single time. The ten most abundant clones make up 3.1% of the sample. The specimen sequenced was peripheral blood. These TCRs come from a woman aged 18 to 35 with acute or convalescent COVID-19.

V usage is TRBV3-1 (or the pseudogene TRBV3-2) and J usage is TRBJ2-7; 10 nucleotides align to TRBD1. Germline V CDR1 and CDR2: LGHDT, YNNKEL (reference sequence). Trimming at V came to 0 bases and at J to 6 bases, leaving 5 bases not matched to a gene. The CDR3 is 15 residues long. Here the CDR3 reads CASSQERQGAIEQYF. CDR3 nucleotide sequence: TGTGCCAGCAGCCAAGAGAGACAGGGGGCCATCGAGCAGTACTTC.

CDR3 in DNA: TGTGCCAGCAGCTTAGTCGGTCGGGACAGGGTAGAGGTTGGCTACACCTTC. It is translated as CASSLVGRDRVEVGYTF. V gene TRBV7-8 combines with J gene TRBJ1-2, with TRBD1 identical over 9 bases. The junction had 13 bases not matched to a gene; V was cut back by 1 base and J by 7 bases. CDR3 size: 17 residues. Per the germline V gene, CDR1 is SGHVS and CDR2 is FQNEAQ.

The J gene is TRBJ2-5, the V gene TRBV24-1; D gene unclear. The V gene's germline CDR1 is KGHDR and CDR2 SFDVKD. CDR3 length equals 14 residues. Trimming took 4 bases from V and 5 from J, leaving 13 bases between them. The CDR3 spells CATSESGPAETQYF. The CDR3, as DNA: TGTGCCACCAGTGAATCTGGGCCGGCGGAGACCCAGTACTTC.

This clone was seen a few times. This sequence joins TRBV7-6 and TRBJ2-7; 9 nucleotides line up with TRBD1. Trimming took 4 bases from V and 6 from J; bases not matched to a gene: 1. The CDR3 has 12 amino acids. CDR1 and CDR2 from the germline V gene are SGHVS and FNYEAQ. The CDR3 DNA follows: TGTGCCAGCAGCTCACAGGGGGCCGAGCAGTACTTC. Translated: CASSSQGAEQYF.

This chain joins TRBV3-1 (or the pseudogene TRBV3-2) and TRBJ2-4; D is possibly TRBD2 (6 bases). The V gene lost 6 bases and the J gene lost 3 bases, with 9 bases spanning the gap. The CDR3 has 13 amino acids. Germline values: CDR1 LGHDT, CDR2 YNNKEL (reference sequence). The CDR3 loop reads CASRPGGKNIQYF. The CDR3 DNA reads TGTGCCAGCAGACCCGGGGGCAAAAACATTCAGTACTTC.

The chain joins TRBV5-6 to TRBJ2-2; 9 bases line up with TRBD1. The V segment lost 4 bases and the J segment 4 bases; nucleotides outside the gene matches: 14. Germline assignment: CDR1 SGHDT and CDR2 YYEEEE. The CDR3 has 18 amino acids. CDR3 amino acids: CASSPWGGQGVVTGELFF. The CDR3 DNA follows: TGTGCCAGCAGCCCCTGGGGGGGACAGGGTGTCGTCACCGGGGAGCTGTTTTTT.

The chain has TRBV18 and TRBJ1-5; a possible D gene is TRBD1 (6 bases). CDR3 size: 14 residues. The V gene lost 5 bases and the J gene lost 2 bases, with 10 bases spanning the gap. Looked up from germline, CDR1 is KGHSH and CDR2 is LQKENI. The CDR3 sequence: CASSTGSGNQPQHF. The CDR3 DNA sequence: TGTGCCAGCTCAACAGGGTCTGGCAATCAGCCCCAGCATTTT.

The chain carries TRBV27 and TRBJ2-7; TRBD1 might be the D (6 bases). Trimming took 6 bases from V and 2 from J, leaving 14 bases between them. In germline, CDR1 is MNHEY, CDR2 SMNVEV (reference sequence). The CDR3 contains 14 residues. CDR3 coding DNA: TGTGCCAGCAGCCGACAGGTACCCCCCTACGAGCAGTACTTC. This sequence encodes CASSRQVPPYEQYF.

The J gene is TRBJ1-1, the V gene TRBV30, with D hard to call. V gave up 4 bases and J gave up 2 bases, with 11 bases separating them. The CDR3 has 13 amino acids. In germline, CDR1 is GTSNPN, CDR2 SVGIG (reference sequence). CDR3 residues: CAWNGLINTEAFF. For the CDR3, the DNA is TGTGCCTGGAACGGACTTATTAACACTGAAGCTTTCTTT.

J is TRBJ2-7 and V is TRBV4-3, with 8 bases fitting TRBD1. The germline V gene encodes CDR1 LGHNA and CDR2 YSLEER. V dropped 0 bases and J dropped 4; count of bases not matched to a gene: 8. The CDR3 spans 16 residues. CDR3 sequence: CASSQDRSRGLYEQYF. DNA for the CDR3: TGCGCCAGCAGCCAAGATCGGTCCAGGGGGCTGTACGAGCAGTACTTC.

V is TRBV5-6 and J is TRBJ2-7; 14 nucleotides agree with TRBD2. Unmatched junction bases numbered 6, after V lost 4 bases and J lost 0 bases. CDR1 is SGHDT and CDR2 is YYEEEE in the germline V gene. There are 17 residues in the CDR3. The CDR3 nucleotides read TGTGCCAGCAGCCCGGGACTAGCGGGAGTTCGCTCCTACGAGCAGTACTTC. Protein product: CASSPGLAGVRSYEQYF.

V usage is TRBV20-1 and J usage is TRBJ1-3; D gene ambiguous. The germline V gene has CDR1 DFQATT and CDR2 SNEGSKA (reference sequence). The CDR3 runs 14 residues. V dropped 6 bases and J dropped 0 bases, with 12 bases sitting between them. CDR3 bases: TGCAGTGCGAGTAGCATCTACTCTGGAAACACCATATATTTT. It specifies CSASSIYSGNTIYF.

As concerns this clone: The same CDR3 arises from other DNA sequences in this sample as well. The V gene is TRBV6-5, the J gene TRBJ1-5; D call uncertain. Trimming cost V 0 bases and J 1 base, with 7 bases left between them. This CDR3 has 15 residues. Germline CDR1 and CDR2: MNHEY and SVGAGI. The CDR3 nucleotides read TGTGCCAGCAGTTACTCGGTCAGGAGCAATCAGCCCCAGCATTTT. Translation: CASSYSVRSNQPQHF.

The V and J genes are TRBV11-2 and TRBJ1-1; 7 bases fit TRBD1. Germline V gives CDR1 SGHAT, CDR2 FQNNGV. CDR3 length: 16 residues. V trimming: 9 bases; J trimming: 1 base; junction bases outside the gene matches: 14. The CDR3, as DNA: TGTGCCAGTCCGAACGGACTCGGGACAGCGAACACTGAAGCTTTCTTT. Residues: CASPNGLGTANTEAFF.

The genes are TRBV28 and TRBJ1-5, with D possibly TRBD1 on 5 matching bases. V lost 7 bases and J lost 1, with 11 bases in between. This CDR3 comprises 14 residues. CDR1 and CDR2 from the germline V gene are MDHEN and SYDVKM. CDR3 in DNA: TGTGCCAGCATCTCGGGGGGGAGCAATCAGCCCCAGCATTTT. Protein: CASISGGSNQPQHF.

The chain joins TRBV3-1 (or the pseudogene TRBV3-2) to TRBJ1-5; D is unclear. The CDR3 totals 15 residues. V was trimmed by 1 base and J by 2 bases, leaving 9 bases between them. The germline CDR1 and CDR2 sequences are LGHDT and YNNKEL (reference sequence). The CDR3 is CASSQGATGNQPQHF. CDR3 in DNA: TGTGCCAGCAGCCAAGGGGCAACAGGCAATCAGCCCCAGCATTTT.

The chain carries TRBV5-5 and TRBJ2-6; 11 nucleotides match TRBD2. CDR1 is SGHKS, CDR2 YYEKEE, per germline (reference sequence). The CDR3 covers 20 residues. The V and J ends lost 0 bases and 0 bases, in that order; junction bases with no gene match: 8. The CDR3 here is CASSLVALLAGGSGANVLTF. CDR3 in DNA: TGTGCCAGCAGCTTGGTCGCTCTGCTAGCGGGAGGCTCTGGGGCCAACGTCCTGACTTTC.

Only a few counts were recorded for this clone. The chain combines TRBV16 with TRBJ2-2; 8 bases line up with TRBD1. With 4 bases clipped from V and 2 bases from J, the junction kept 3 bases outside the gene matches. The CDR3 length is 15 residues. Germline CDR1 is KGHSY and CDR2 is FQNENV. CDR3: CASSRQGSNTGELFF. CDR3 DNA: TGTGCCAGCAGCCGACAGGGGAGTAACACCGGGGAGCTGTTTTTT.

The CDR3: CSVVHQRYGYTF. The CDR3 DNA reads as TGCAGCGTTGTTCACCAGAGGTATGGCTACACCTTC. The chain uses TRBV29-1 and TRBJ1-2; D call uncertain. In germline, CDR1 is SQVTM, CDR2 ANQGSEA. Trimming left V 4 bases short and J 5 bases short, with 11 bases between. CDR3 length equals 12 residues.